This TCR beta chain was captured by sequencing in a study of cytomegalovirus exposure and HLA in healthy donors. General observations from the study: Cytomegalovirus association was listed for about 150 TCR beta chains. The CMV antigen specificity of a few CMV-associated chains was confirmed through in vitro analysis. TCR beta V- and J-gene trimming, according to a later analysis, was linked to a missense DCLRE1C variant.

In the PCR, 60 Vbeta and 13 Jbeta primers were used. Only in-frame clones appear in the TCRdb table, and some are missing; sequencing was by immunoSEQ multiplex PCR. Counted here are roughly 200,000 clones, approximately 81% occurring once; the ten biggest clones make up about 3.1%. The germline CDR1 and CDR2 sequences are SGHDN and FVKESK. The CDR3 covers 15 residues. V was cut by 0 bases and J by 4 bases, with 9 bases left in between. In the case of this clone: Its specificity is not known.

The rearrangement uses TRBV14 and TRBJ1-4; D may be TRBD1 (5 bases). The TCR originated in a man aged 30 to 39 in good health and CMV-seronegative. The specimen was PBMCs. The CDR3 DNA reads TGTGCCAGCAGCCAAGAAACGGGACTTAATGAAAAACTGTTTTTT. As protein: CASSQETGLNEKLFF.